What follows are 9 T cell receptor beta chains derived from one specimen sequenced in a study of cytomegalovirus exposure and HLA in healthy donors. Primers: 60 Vbeta forward and 13 Jbeta reverse. TCRdb's copy holds only in-frame clones and misses some; the assay was immunoSEQ multiplex PCR. The top ten clones hold about 1.9% of a sample with about 170,000 clones, around 78% of them seen once. The sequenced sample was PBMCs. The receptors derive from a woman aged 25 to 39 in good health and CMV-seropositive.

This sequence joins TRBV5-1 and TRBJ2-2; D is perhaps TRBD1 (6 bases). Looked up from germline, CDR1 is SGHRS and CDR2 is YFSETQ. V was clipped by 0 bases and J by 4 bases, with 13 bases between them. The CDR3 runs to 16 residues. CDR3 in amino acids: CASSLVPGVATGELFF. The DNA for the CDR3 is TGCGCCAGCAGCTTGGTCCCAGGGGTGGCCACCGGGGAGCTGTTTTTT.

Only a few counts were recorded for this clone. The rearrangement uses TRBV6-6 and TRBJ1-2, with unresolved D. The germline V gene encodes CDR1 MNHNY and CDR2 SVGAGI (reference sequence). The V and J ends lost 10 bases and 0 bases respectively, with 15 bases between them. This CDR3 is built from 14 residues. The CDR3 DNA sequence: TGTGCCATTGGAGGAGGGTTAGCTAACTATGGCTACACCTTC. Translation gives CAIGGGLANYGYTF.

V usage is TRBV6-1 and J usage is TRBJ2-3, with a weak D call TRBD2 (5 bases). The CDR3 covers 16 residues. Trimming shortened V by 1 base and J by 1 base, and 12 bases separated the two germline ends. Germline V gene sequence: CDR1 MNHNS, CDR2 SASEGT. Here the CDR3 reads CASSEGRVRGTDTQYF. The CDR3 DNA sequence: TGTGCCAGCAGTGAAGGGCGGGTGAGGGGCACAGATACGCAGTATTTT.

This chain links TRBV15 with TRBJ2-5, with D possibly being TRBD2 (5 bases). The germline CDR1 and CDR2 sequences are LNHNV and YYDKDF (reference sequence). CDR3 length: 15 amino acids. The V and J ends lost 0 bases and 1 base respectively, with 9 bases between them. The CDR3 DNA reads TGTGCCACCAGCAGAGATTCGCGGGTCCAAGAGACCCAGTACTTC. This encodes CATSRDSRVQETQYF.

V gene TRBV5-1 combines with J gene TRBJ1-1; 9 bases align to TRBD1. There are 14 residues in the CDR3. Germline assignment: CDR1 SGHRS and CDR2 YFSETQ. J gave up 1 base and V 6 bases, and 4 bases lay outside the gene matches. The CDR3, as DNA: TGCGCCAGCACCCGGGACAGGGCGAACACTGAAGCTTTCTTT. It yields the protein CASTRDRANTEAFF.

V usage is TRBV5-1 and J usage is TRBJ2-1; TRBD1 might be the D (6 bases). CDR1 and CDR2 from the germline V gene are SGHRS and YFSETQ. The CDR3 runs 14 residues. The germline V and J ends were trimmed by 1 base and 9 bases, with 14 bases remaining between them. This CDR3 is CASSLTGFAGEQFF. Written as DNA, the CDR3 is TGCGCCAGCAGCTTGACAGGGTTCGCGGGTGAGCAGTTCTTC. Together with reference TRBV5-1 and TRBJ2-1, the CDR3 gives the full variable domain: KAGVTQTPRYLIKTRGQQVTLSCSPISGHRSVSWYQQTPGQGLQFLFEYFSETQRNKGNFPGRFSGRQFSNSRSEMNVSTLELGDSALYLCASSLTGFAGEQFFGPGTRLTVL.

The chain combines TRBV6-6 with TRBJ2-6, with 7 bases aligning to TRBD1. This CDR3 is 16 amino acids long. The germline V gene encodes CDR1 MNHNY and CDR2 SVGAGI (reference sequence). V lost 4 bases, J lost 4 bases, and 7 bases stayed unmatched. Here the CDR3 DNA reads TGTGCCAGCAGTTTTAAGGGGGACAGCGGGGCCAACGTCCTGACTTTC. Encoded protein: CASSFKGDSGANVLTF.

This chain links TRBV5-4 with TRBJ2-1, with TRBD2 matching over 7 bases. The trim removed 0 bases at V and 0 bases at J, leaving 3 bases unmatched. Germline CDR1 reads SGHNT; CDR2 reads YYREEE (reference sequence). This CDR3 is built from 16 residues. The CDR3 loop is CASSLGGRSSYNEQFF. In nucleotides, the CDR3 is TGTGCCAGCAGCTTGGGCGGGAGAAGCTCCTACAATGAGCAGTTCTTC.

J is TRBJ2-7 and V is TRBV12-2; TRBD2, the table's D call, was not compared with the DNA. TRBV12-2 is recorded as a pseudogene. The CDR3 has 11 residues. The chain's CDR3 is CASRFVTFGYF. CDR3 in DNA: TGTGCAAGTCGCTTTGTGACTTTTGGGTACTTC.